This T cell receptor (beta chain) was identified during a study of shared clonotypes between healthy human individuals. Looking at the study overall: CD4 naive and CD4 memory each took three plates per donor, while CD8 naive took two and CD8 memory one.

General study points: Memory subsets had estimated richness that was generally smaller than that of naive subsets.

An assay was performed, and its level was deep. The assay was immunoSEQ multiplex PCR, and TCRdb's table has in-frame clones only and misses some. The sample has 2 million to 3 million clones; approximately 94% are singletons. Germline loops: CDR1 SGHNT, CDR2 YYREEE (reference sequence). CDR3 length equals 14 residues. V was clipped by 0 bases and J by 5 bases, with 12 bases between them. In the case of this clone: Its target is unknown.

Specimen: naive CD4+ T cells from PBMCs. The subset was: CD45RA+ positively selected. The V gene is TRBV5-4, the J gene TRBJ2-7; D gene unclear. The clonotype was recovered from a man aged 18-30 years in good health. Some clones in this sample may be carry-over from other donors' samples. CDR3 nucleotides: TGTGCCAGCAGCTTGGATATTGGGATCCACGAGCAGTACTTC. This codes for CASSLDIGIHEQYF.